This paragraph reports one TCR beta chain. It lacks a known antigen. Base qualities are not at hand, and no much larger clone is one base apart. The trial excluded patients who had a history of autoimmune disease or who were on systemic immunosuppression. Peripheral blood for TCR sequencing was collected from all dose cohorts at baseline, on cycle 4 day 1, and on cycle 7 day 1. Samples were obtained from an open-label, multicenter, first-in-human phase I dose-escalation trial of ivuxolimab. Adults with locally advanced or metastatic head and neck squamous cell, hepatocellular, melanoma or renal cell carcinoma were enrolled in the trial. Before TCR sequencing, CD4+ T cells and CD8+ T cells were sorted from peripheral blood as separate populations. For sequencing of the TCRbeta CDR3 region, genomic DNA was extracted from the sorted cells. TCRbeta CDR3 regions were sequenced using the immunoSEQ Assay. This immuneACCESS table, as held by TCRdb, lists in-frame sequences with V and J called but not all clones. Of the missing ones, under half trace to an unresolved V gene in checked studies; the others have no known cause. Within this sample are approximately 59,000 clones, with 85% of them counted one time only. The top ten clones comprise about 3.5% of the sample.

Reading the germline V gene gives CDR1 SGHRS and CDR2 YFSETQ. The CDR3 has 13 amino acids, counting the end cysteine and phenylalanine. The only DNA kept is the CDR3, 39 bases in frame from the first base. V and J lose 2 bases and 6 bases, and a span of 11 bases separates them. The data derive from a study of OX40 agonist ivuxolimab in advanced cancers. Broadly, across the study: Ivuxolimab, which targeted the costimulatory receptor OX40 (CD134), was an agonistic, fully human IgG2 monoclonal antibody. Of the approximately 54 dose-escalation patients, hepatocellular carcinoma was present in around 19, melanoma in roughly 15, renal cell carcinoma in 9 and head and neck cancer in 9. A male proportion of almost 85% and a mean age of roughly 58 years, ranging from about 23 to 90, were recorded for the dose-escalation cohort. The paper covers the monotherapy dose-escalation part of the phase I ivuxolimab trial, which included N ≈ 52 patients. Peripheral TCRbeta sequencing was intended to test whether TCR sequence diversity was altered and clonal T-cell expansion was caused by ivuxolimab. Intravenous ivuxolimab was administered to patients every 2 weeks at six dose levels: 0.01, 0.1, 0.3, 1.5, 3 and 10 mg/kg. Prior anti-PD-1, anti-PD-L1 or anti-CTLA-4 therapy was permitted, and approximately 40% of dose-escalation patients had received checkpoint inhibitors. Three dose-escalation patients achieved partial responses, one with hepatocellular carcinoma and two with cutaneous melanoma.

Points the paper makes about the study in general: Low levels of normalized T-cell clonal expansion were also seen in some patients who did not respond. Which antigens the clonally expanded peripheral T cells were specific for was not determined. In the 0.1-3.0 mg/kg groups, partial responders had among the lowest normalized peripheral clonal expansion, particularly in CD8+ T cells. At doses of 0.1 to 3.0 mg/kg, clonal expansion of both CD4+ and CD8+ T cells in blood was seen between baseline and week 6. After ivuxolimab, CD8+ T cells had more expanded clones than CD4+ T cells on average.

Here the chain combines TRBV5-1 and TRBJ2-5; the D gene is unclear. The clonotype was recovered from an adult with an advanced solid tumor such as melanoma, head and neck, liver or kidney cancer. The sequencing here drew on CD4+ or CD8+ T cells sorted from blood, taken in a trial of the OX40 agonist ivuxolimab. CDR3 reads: CASSFTESQTQYF. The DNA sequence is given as TGCGCCAGCAGCTTTACGGAATCCCAGACCCAGTACTTC.